One sample yielded the 16 T cell receptor beta chains listed below, sequenced in a study of neurological immune-mediated disorders. TCRdb fed the 5' RACE reads into MiXCR, producing one record per CDR3 protein. Seen here are 25,000 or so distinct CDR3 sequences, 9.5% to 15% observed once, and the top ten hold 6% to 8%. Specimen: PBMCs. The source is a man aged 55 to 69 in good health.

This clonotype was counted ten times or more. V gene TRBV5-1 combines with J gene TRBJ1-4; possible D gene TRBD1, 5 bases. V was pared by 4 bases and J by 7 bases, with 17 bases between. From germline, CDR1 is SGHRS and CDR2 YFSETQ. CDR3 length: 15 amino acids. The CDR3 sequence is CASSTIGDRIEKLFF. In DNA form, the CDR3 reads TGCGCCAGCAGCACGATTGGTGACAGAATTGAAAAACTGTTTTTT.

The V gene is TRBV5-6, the J gene TRBJ2-7; D is perhaps TRBD1 (5 bases). Trimming cost V 4 bases and J 4 bases, with 21 bases left between them. This CDR3 region has 16 residues. Germline V gives CDR1 SGHDT, CDR2 YYEEEE. CDR3 DNA sequence: TGTGCCAGCAGCACCCGAGGAAGGGGTTCATTTTACGAGCAGTACTTC. It specifies CASSTRGRGSFYEQYF.

This clonotype has a count of ten or more. The chain employs TRBV6-5 and TRBJ2-7, with TRBD1 as a possible D gene (5 bases). V lost 0 bases and J 6 bases, leaving 9 bases between the germline ends. The CDR3 sequence is 13 residues long. Germline V lookup: CDR1 MNHEY, CDR2 SVGAGI. The CDR3 coding sequence is TGTGCCAGCAGTTACTCGACAGTATCCGAGCAGTACTTC. It encodes CASSYSTVSEQYF.

This clonotype was seen at least ten times. The CDR3 DNA follows: TGCGCCAGCAGCGCGGGACAGGAGAGGAGATGGACTGAAGCTTTCTTT. Translation: CASSAGQERRWTEAFF. The chain has TRBV5-1 and TRBJ1-1; the match to TRBD1 covers 8 bases. The germline gives CDR1 SGHRS, CDR2 YFSETQ. The CDR3 totals 16 residues. Losses at the gene ends were 4 bases for V and 5 bases for J; bases not matched to a gene: 13.

Comments on this clonotype: A much larger clone differs by one base, so this may be a read error. The chain combines TRBV5-6 with TRBJ1-5; 8 nucleotides agree with TRBD1. V dropped 6 bases and J dropped 4; count of bases not matched to a gene: 6. Per germline, CDR1 SGHDT and CDR2 YYEEEE. CDR3 length: 14 amino acids. The CDR3 sequence is CASNQGALNQPQHF. The CDR3 nucleotides are TGTGCCAGCAACCAGGGGGCACTTAATCAGCCCCAGCATTTT.

This clonotype was recorded at least ten times. The CDR3 does not end in the conserved phenylalanine or tryptophan, so this is likely a read error. The limits of the CDR3 on the DNA are not certain, so only TCRdb's listed CDR3 is given. V is TRBV20-1 and J is TRBJ2-7. Germline values: CDR1 DFQATT, CDR2 SNEGSKA (reference sequence). The CDR3 contains 13 residues when both ends are counted. The CDR3 here is CSAVELQVGRTSI.

This sequence joins TRBV7-2 and TRBJ2-7, with a possible D match to TRBD2 (7 bases). From germline, CDR1 is SGHTA and CDR2 FQGNSA. The CDR3 is made up of 14 amino acids. V was clipped by 6 bases and J by 1 base, with 13 bases between them. The CDR3 sequence is CASSRGGGSYEQYF. CDR3 sequence (DNA): TGTGCCAGCAGTAGGGGGGGAGGGTCCTACGAGCAGTACTTC.

V usage is TRBV20-1 and J usage is TRBJ2-7, with TRBD2 identical over 12 bases. The CDR3 has 15 amino acids. The germline gives CDR1 DFQATT, CDR2 SNEGSKA (reference sequence). The V gene end was trimmed by 2 bases and the J gene end by 7 bases; junction bases not matched to a gene: 9. DNA of the CDR3: TGCAGTGCTAGATGCCGGACTAGCGGGGCTCGGGAGCAGTACTTC. Translation: CSARCRTSGAREQYF.

In its sample, this clonotype was seen a few times. This chain connects TRBV9 to TRBJ2-1; 11 bases match TRBD2. With V trimmed by 0 bases and J by 8 bases, 4 bases remained unmatched. CDR3 length: 15 amino acids. Germline V gene lookup returns CDR1 SGDLS and CDR2 YYNGEE. The CDR3 reads CASSVDSGRAYEQFF. In DNA, the CDR3 is TGTGCCAGCAGCGTAGATAGCGGGAGGGCCTATGAGCAGTTCTTC. Together with reference TRBV9 and TRBJ2-1, the CDR3 gives the full variable domain: DSGVTQTPKHLITATGQRVTLRCSPRSGDLSVYWYQQSLDQGLQFLIQYYNGEERAKGNILERFSAQQFPDLHSELNLSSLELGDSALYFCASSVDSGRAYEQFFGPGTRLTVL.

The table lists this clonotype with many counts. This chain links TRBV27 with TRBJ2-7, with D uncertain. CDR3 length: 14 amino acids. V was pared by 5 bases and J by 5 bases, with 16 bases between. Germline V gene sequence: CDR1 MNHEY, CDR2 SMNVEV (reference sequence). The CDR3 DNA follows: TGTGCCAGCAGTGTAGAACTCCCGACCCACGAGCAGTACTTC. This gives the protein CASSVELPTHEQYF.

This clonotype was seen at least ten times. The CDR3 bases are TGCAGTGCTAGAGATGGTGCGGGGGGAACCTACAATGAGCAGTTCTTC. This translates into CSARDGAGGTYNEQFF. V usage is TRBV20-1 and J usage is TRBJ2-1; 8 positions agree with TRBD2. The CDR3 runs to 16 residues. Germline CDR1 reads DFQATT; CDR2 reads SNEGSKA (reference sequence). Trimming took 0 bases from V and 2 from J; bases not matched to a gene: 6.

The table lists this clonotype with many counts. The genes are TRBV6-1 and TRBJ1-5, with unresolved D. Trimming removed 2 bases from V and 4 bases from J, with 3 bases in between. CDR3 length equals 12 residues. Germline V lookup: CDR1 MNHNS, CDR2 SASEGT. CDR3 bases: TGTGCCAGCAGTGAATCTAATCAGCCCCAGCATTTT. It encodes CASSESNQPQHF.

This clonotype was seen at least ten times. This chain joins TRBV10-3 and TRBJ1-6, with D unresolved. The CDR3 runs to 13 residues. Germline CDR1 is ENHRY and CDR2 is SYGVKD. V shed 11 bases and J shed 0 bases, with 8 bases lying between them. CDR3 sequence: CAGGSSYNSPLHF. The CDR3 bases are TGTGCCGGAGGGAGCTCCTATAATTCACCCCTCCACTTT.

This clonotype was recorded at least ten times. The chain joins TRBV7-2 to TRBJ2-3, with 10 positions matching TRBD2. The CDR3 has 16 amino acids. Losses at the gene ends were 3 bases for V and 3 bases for J; bases not matched to a gene: 6. Germline loops: CDR1 SGHTA, CDR2 FQGNSA. The CDR3 region is CASSFLSSGRTDTQYF. The CDR3, as DNA: TGTGCCAGCAGCTTCCTTTCTAGCGGGAGAACAGATACGCAGTATTTT.

This clonotype was picked up many times. The chain links TRBV7-6 to TRBJ2-1, with D hard to call. V dropped 4 bases and J dropped 2 bases, with 6 bases sitting between them. This CDR3 has 13 amino acids. Germline V gene sequence: CDR1 SGHVS, CDR2 FNYEAQ. DNA for the CDR3: TGTGCCAGCAGCTCAACTCCCTACAATGAGCAGTTCTTC. Translating it yields CASSSTPYNEQFF.

On this clonotype: Possible read error: a much larger clone is one base away. The V gene is TRBV3-1, the J gene TRBJ2-1; the D gene is possibly TRBD2 (5 bases). This CDR3 contains 12 residues. Germline CDR1 LGHDT, CDR2 YNNKEL (reference sequence). The CDR3 bases are TGTTCCAGCAGCCAAGTGACGGGGGAGCAGTTCTTC. This gives the protein CSSSQVTGEQFF.